This TCR beta chain was sequenced in a study of shared clonotypes between healthy human individuals (dated by TCRdb to 2020 to 2021). Regarding the complete study: The cohort included three men and a couple of women between 18 and 49 years of age. Per donor, three plates each were used for CD4 naive and CD4 memory, two for CD8 naive, and one for CD8 memory. Blood TCR repertoires of about five healthy adults were deeply sequenced to estimate repertoire size and the extent of clonotype sharing between individuals. To increase sequencing depth and limit assay-specific biases, TCR repertoire library preparation and sequencing were carried out by different laboratories using diverse techniques. Leukapheresis yielded between about 0.9 and 9.5 billion PBMCs per donor.

Donors were healthy HIV-negative adults with no recently reported acute infections or vaccinations. Every donor was a Caucasian adult living in Nashville, Tennessee, USA. CD4+ T cells were enriched by magnetic negative selection, after which naive cells were positively selected on CD45RA and the negative fraction was taken as the memory subset. Blood was collected by leukapheresis, and PBMCs were isolated by Ficoll-Histopaque density gradient centrifugation and then cryopreserved in liquid nitrogen vapor phase. Analytical flow cytometry was used to check the purity and quantity of every magnetically sorted T cell population. Genomic DNA was isolated from each sorted fraction and quantified by UV absorbance on a Nanodrop 2000c. Summary of the overall study and its limitations: Sampling was restricted to blood, and TCR repertoires in tissue are likely to differ from TCR repertoires in blood. Based on pairwise subsampling, the degree of clonotype sharing among donors was expected to be affected by sequencing depth. Because the study included only a small number of donors, the genetic and exposure-history diversity represented was limited. When a handful of donors were compared, the shared fraction of clonotypes was about 5% for naive CD4, more than 3% for naive CD8, 2% to 2.5% for memory CD4, and under 0.5% for memory CD8. Incomplete sequencing was indicated by rarefaction of sorted-subset datasets, despite the large sequencing depth. Naive subsets generally had larger estimated clonotype richness than memory subsets did. Clonotypes shared by all four sorted-subset donors showed higher generation probabilities than non-shared clonotypes.

Of note for this clone: No antigen is known for it. No base quality values were provided; no much bigger clone lies one nucleotide off.

Using the deep immunoSEQ assay, TCR CDR3 regions were amplified from genomic DNA by multiplex PCR. Extracted genomic DNA from each cell subset was distributed evenly across all wells of several immunoSEQ 96-well plates, and each plate was treated as a replicate. For sorted subsets, roughly 200 ng genomic DNA, equal to tens of thousands of T cell genomes, was loaded into each replicate PCR. The purified libraries were quantified using a Qubit 3.0 fluorometer, sized with a Bioanalyzer 2100, and then quantified again using the KAPA Library Quantification kit. Every immunoSEQ 96-well plate was sequenced on a dedicated single-read 150-cycle Illumina NextSeq 550 flow cell. Per the source publication's procedure: Because the immunoSEQ output included only junctional sequences and no quality scores, the filtering could not be the same as the filtering used for full-length reads. Sequences were annotated with PyIR, a Python wrapper for IgBLAST v1.9, using IMGT germline references to assign V/J genes and CDR3. Any read was removed if the V/J assignment was weak (E-value above 1e-6), the CDR3 was missing, or the read contained stop codons, out-of-frame junctions, or ambiguous translated residues. V3J clonotypes were defined as sequences sharing an identical inferred V gene, J gene, and CDR3 amino acid sequence. Percentage overlap between repertoires was calculated by dividing the number of shared unique clonotypes by the size of the smaller repertoire. Richness of each repertoire was evaluated using RTK rarefaction, the Chao1 estimator, and Recon v2.1 estimates of unobserved clonotypes. Generation probabilities were computed with OLGA for all TCRbeta clonotypes obtained by the gDNA method from several donors. Drawn from immuneACCESS, this table holds only the in-frame rearrangements with V and J called that TCRdb kept. Clones are partly lost; checked studies trace under half to an unresolved V gene and leave the rest unexplained. V and J calls and clone size are copied from that table; D and trimming were computed from the DNA. Across this sample there are 600,000 to 750,000 clones, with approximately 79% seen only once. Around 1.8% of the sample rests with the top ten.

This TCR was sampled from a woman under 40 in good health. The sample was memory CD4+ T cells sorted from blood. The cell subset or site label, read with the paper, signifies: CD45RA-negative fraction.

In nucleotides, the sequence is TGTGCCAGCAGCTTGCTTGACAGCTATGGCTACACCTTC. Translation gives CASSLLDSYGYTF. The chain uses TRBV5-6 and TRBJ1-2; 5 matching bases give a weak D call of TRBD1. V is shortened by 1 base, J by 4 bases, and the region joining them spans 8 bases. The CDR3 runs 13 residues from the cysteine to the phenylalanine. Just CDR3 DNA is preserved here, 39 bases in frame from base 1. The germline V gene gives CDR1 as SGHDT and CDR2 as YYEEEE. Reference TRBV5-6 and TRBJ1-2 proteins supply the regions before and after the CDR3; the full variable domain is: DAGVTQSPTHLIKTRGQQVTLRCSPKSGHDTVSWYQQALGQGPQFIFQYYEEEERQRGNFPDRFSGHQFPNYSSELNVNALLLGDSALYLCASSLLDSYGYTFGSGTRLTVV.